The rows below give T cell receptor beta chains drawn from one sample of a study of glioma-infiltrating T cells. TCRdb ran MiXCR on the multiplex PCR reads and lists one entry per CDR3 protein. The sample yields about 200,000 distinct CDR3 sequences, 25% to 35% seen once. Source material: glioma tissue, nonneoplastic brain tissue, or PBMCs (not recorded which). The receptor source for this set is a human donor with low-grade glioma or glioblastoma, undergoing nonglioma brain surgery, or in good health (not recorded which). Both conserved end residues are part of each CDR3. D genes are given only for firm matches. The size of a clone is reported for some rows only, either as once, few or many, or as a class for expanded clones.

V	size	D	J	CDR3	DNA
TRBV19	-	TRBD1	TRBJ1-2	CATRTGGDYGYTF	TGTGCCACCCGGACAGGGGGCGACTATGGCTACACCTTC
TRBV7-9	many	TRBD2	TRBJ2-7	CASSLGFTSAEQYF	TGTGCCAGCAGCTTAGGGTTTACTAGCGCCGAGCAGTACTTC
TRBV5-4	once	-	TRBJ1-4	CASSRGGANEKLFF	TGTGCCAGCAGCCGGGGGGGAGCTAATGAAAAACTGTTTTTT
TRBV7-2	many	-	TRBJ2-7	CASSATGATYEQYF	TGTGCCAGCAGCGCCACCGGGGCTACCTACGAGCAGTACTTC
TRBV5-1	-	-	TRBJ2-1	CASSLGLEGYNEQFF	TGCGCCAGCAGCTTGGGACTAGAGGGTTACAATGAGCAGTTCTTC
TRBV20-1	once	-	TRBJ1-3	CSVPYGSTIYF	TGCAGTGTTCCGTATGGAAGCACCATATACTTT
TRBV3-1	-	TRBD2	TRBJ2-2	CASSPTSGSPGELFF	TGTGCCAGCAGCCCGACTAGCGGGAGCCCCGGGGAGCTGTTTTTT
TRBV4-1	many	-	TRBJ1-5	CASSQDPPRVGNQPQHF	TGCGCCAGCAGCCAAGATCCCCCCAGGGTGGGCAATCAGCCCCAGCATTTT
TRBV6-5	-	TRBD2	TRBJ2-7	CASSSPPTSGSVYEQYF	TGTGCCAGCAGTTCCCCTCCCACTAGCGGGAGTGTATACGAGCAGTACTTC
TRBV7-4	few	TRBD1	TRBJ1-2	CASSPGQVRRGYTF	TGTGCCAGCAGCCCAGGACAGGTGCGGAGAGGCTACACCTTC
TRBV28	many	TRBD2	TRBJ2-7	CASSPPSGSGEQYF	TGTGCCAGCAGTCCCCCGAGCGGGAGCGGCGAGCAGTACTTC
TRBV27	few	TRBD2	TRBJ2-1	CASSAPGRDEQFF	TGTGCCAGCAGTGCCCCCGGGAGGGATGAGCAGTTCTTC
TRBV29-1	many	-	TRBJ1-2	CSVELGTRGGYTF	TGCAGCGTTGAACTGGGGACCAGAGGTGGCTACACCTTC
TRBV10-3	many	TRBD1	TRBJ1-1	CAIKIQGATEAFF	TGTGCCATCAAAATACAGGGGGCCACTGAAGCTTTCTTT
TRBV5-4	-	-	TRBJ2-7	CASRVPLADSYEQYF	TGTGCCAGCAGAGTGCCGCTAGCCGATTCCTACGAGCAGTACTTC
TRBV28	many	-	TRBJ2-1	CASSLNEQFF	TGTGCCAGCAGCCTCAATGAGCAGTTCTTC
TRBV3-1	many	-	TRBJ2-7	CASSQDTRSYEQYF	TGTGCCAGCAGCCAAGATACTAGATCCTACGAGCAGTACTTC
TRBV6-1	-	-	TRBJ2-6	CASSDSWGANVLTF	TGTGCCAGCAGTGACAGCTGGGGGGCCAACGTCCTGACTTTC
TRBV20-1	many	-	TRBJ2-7	CSARVAGRGYEQYF	TGCAGTGCTAGAGTGGCGGGAAGGGGCTACGAGCAGTACTTC
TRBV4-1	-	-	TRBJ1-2	CASSQIHSMNYGYTF	TGCGCCAGCAGCCAAATACACAGCATGAACTATGGCTACACCTTC
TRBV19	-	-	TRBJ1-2	CASSISNYGYTF	TGTGCCAGTAGTATTTCTAACTATGGCTACACCTTC
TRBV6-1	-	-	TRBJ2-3	CASSPYRGRRVDTQYF	TGTGCCAGCAGCCCATACAGAGGGAGGAGGGTGGATACGCAGTATTTT
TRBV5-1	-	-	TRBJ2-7	CASSRDSRDPYEQYF	TGCGCCAGCAGCCGAGATAGCCGGGACCCCTACGAGCAGTACTTC
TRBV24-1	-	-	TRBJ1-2	CATSSRKESYTF	TGTGCCACCAGTAGCAGAAAAGAAAGCTACACCTTC
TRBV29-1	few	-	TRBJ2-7	CSVNRGEAYEQYF	TGCAGCGTTAATAGGGGGGAAGCCTACGAGCAGTACTTC
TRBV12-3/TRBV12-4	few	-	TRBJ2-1	CASSLVPYNEQFF	TGTGCCAGCAGTTTAGTGCCCTACAATGAGCAGTTCTTC
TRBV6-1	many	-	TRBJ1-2	CASSRVEGLYGYTF	TGTGCCAGCAGTAGGGTTGAGGGACTCTATGGCTACACCTTC
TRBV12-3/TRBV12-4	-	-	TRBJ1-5	CASSLKGTRNQPQHF	TGTGCCAGCAGTTTAAAGGGTACACGAAATCAGCCCCAGCATTTT
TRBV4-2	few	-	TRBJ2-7	CASSQETGGTLYEQYF	TGTGCCAGCAGCCAAGAAACCGGCGGGACTCTCTACGAGCAGTACTTC
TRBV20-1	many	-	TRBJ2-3	CSARAGTTDTQYF	TGCAGTGCTAGAGCGGGGACCACAGATACGCAGTATTTT
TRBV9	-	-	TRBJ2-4	CASSVGTEVAVKNIQYF	TGTGCCAGCAGCGTAGGAACGGAGGTCGCGGTCAAAAACATTCAGTACTTC
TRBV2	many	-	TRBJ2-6	CARTRSGANVLTF	TGTGCCAGAACCCGCTCTGGGGCCAACGTCCTGACTTTC
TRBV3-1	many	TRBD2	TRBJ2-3	CASSARTSGRADTQYF	TGTGCCAGCAGCGCCCGGACTAGCGGGAGAGCAGATACGCAGTATTTT
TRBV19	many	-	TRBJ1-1	CASSISAYTEAFF	TGTGCCAGTAGTATCTCAGCATACACTGAAGCTTTCTTT
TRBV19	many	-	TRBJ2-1	CASKLGGNEQFF	TGTGCCAGTAAACTTGGCGGCAATGAGCAGTTCTTC
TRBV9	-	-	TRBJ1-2	CASSVAGDGYTF	TGTGCCAGCAGCGTAGCAGGGGATGGCTACACCTTC
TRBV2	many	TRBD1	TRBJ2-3	CASRTKGTAITDTQYF	TGTGCCAGCAGGACGAAGGGGACAGCTATCACAGATACGCAGTATTTT
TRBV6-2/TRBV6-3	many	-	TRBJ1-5	CASTDRLIQPQHF	TGTGCCAGCACCGACCGCTTGATTCAGCCCCAGCATTTT
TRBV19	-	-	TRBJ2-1	CASSIFVGSSSYNEQFF	TGTGCCAGTAGTATATTTGTGGGATCGAGCTCCTACAATGAGCAGTTCTTC
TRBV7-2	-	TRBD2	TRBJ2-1	CASRYSGGSSYNEQFF	TGTGCCAGCAGATATTCGGGGGGTAGCTCCTACAATGAGCAGTTCTTC
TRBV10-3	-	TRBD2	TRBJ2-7	CAISAPGLAGGKAYEQYF	TGTGCCATCAGTGCGCCGGGACTAGCGGGAGGGAAGGCCTACGAGCAGTACTTC
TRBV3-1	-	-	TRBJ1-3	CASSQASIGNTIYF	TGTGCCAGCAGCCAGGCAAGCATTGGAAACACCATATATTTT
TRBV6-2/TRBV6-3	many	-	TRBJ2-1	CASSRRNEQFF	TGTGCCAGCAGTAGACGAAATGAGCAGTTCTTC
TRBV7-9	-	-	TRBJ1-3	CASSLELTGNTIYF	TGTGCCAGCAGCTTAGAATTAACTGGAAACACCATATATTTT
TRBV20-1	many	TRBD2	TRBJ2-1	CSARGLAGASSYNEQFF	TGCAGTGCCAGAGGACTAGCGGGGGCGAGCTCCTACAATGAGCAGTTCTTC
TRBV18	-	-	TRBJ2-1	CASSSLNGASDEQFF	TGTGCCAGCTCATCTTTAAACGGGGCTAGCGATGAGCAGTTCTTC
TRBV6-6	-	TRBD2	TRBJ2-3	CASSYSGSGSYTDTQYF	TGTGCCAGCAGTTACTCTGGTAGCGGGAGTTACACAGATACGCAGTATTTT
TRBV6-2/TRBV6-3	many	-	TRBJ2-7	CASSYDTYEQYF	TGTGCCAGCAGTTACGATACCTACGAGCAGTACTTC
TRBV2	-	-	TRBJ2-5	CASSETGFQETQYF	TGTGCCAGCAGTGAAACAGGGTTCCAAGAGACCCAGTACTTC
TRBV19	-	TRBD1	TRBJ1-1	CASSPFPPGQSNTEAFF	TGTGCCAGTAGTCCTTTCCCACCGGGACAGTCCAACACTGAAGCTTTCTTT
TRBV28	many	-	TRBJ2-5	CASSFPFREIQETQYF	TGTGCCAGCAGTTTCCCCTTTCGGGAAATACAAGAGACCCAGTACTTC
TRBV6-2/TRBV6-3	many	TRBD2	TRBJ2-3	CASSYEASGRDFTDTQYF	TGTGCCAGCAGTTATGAGGCTAGCGGGAGGGATTTCACAGATACGCAGTATTTT
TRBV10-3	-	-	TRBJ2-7	CAISGQGTDEQYF	TGTGCCATCAGTGGTCAGGGGACCGACGAGCAGTACTTC
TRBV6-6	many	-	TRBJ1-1	CASSYQKMNTEAFF	TGTGCCAGCAGTTACCAGAAAATGAACACTGAAGCTTTCTTT
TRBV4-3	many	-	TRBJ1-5	CASSPGINQPQHF	TGCGCCAGCAGCCCAGGGATTAATCAGCCCCAGCATTTT
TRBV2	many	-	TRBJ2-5	CASSEETGAGETQYF	TGTGCCAGCAGTGAAGAAACGGGAGCCGGAGAGACCCAGTACTTC